This T cell receptor beta chain was retrieved from a study of read filtering for tumor transcriptome and immune sequencing. Overall study: IR-seq gave about 4 to 10.27 million TCR reads per sample; RNA-seq gave about 75 to 1,400.

At the time of active disease, bone marrow was collected from every patient. The library was built from around 0.4 ug RNA with molecular barcoded adaptors for alpha/delta and beta/gamma chains. TCRdb used MiXCR to reprocess the reads, holding one entry per CDR3 protein. Here the sample spans 850 to 1,000 distinct CDR3 sequences, more than 65% being singletons. The specimen was a population of CD138-negative cells sorted from bone marrow. This clonotype originated in a donor aged 40 or over with multiple myeloma. This table probably holds off-target reads from a library built for another chain.

The CDR3, as DNA: TGTGCCAGCAGCCAAGCTTCGAAGACAGAAGGTTCTGGAAACACCATATATTTT. Translating gives CASSQASKTEGSGNTIYF. The J gene is TRBJ1-3, the V gene TRBV3-1, with a weak D call TRBD1 (5 bases). Germline loops: CDR1 LGHDT, CDR2 YNNKEL (reference sequence). The CDR3 loop spans 18 amino acids. V was pared by 1 base and J by 1 base, with 17 bases between.